Shown below are 5 T cell receptor beta chains from a single sample sequenced in a study of blood T cell repertoires in COVID-19. The table came from immunoSEQ multiplex PCR; TCRdb's copy has only in-frame clones and leaves some out. Here the sample spans hundreds of thousands of clones, 70% to 90% being singletons. The specimen was peripheral blood. These receptors came from a young man with active or convalescent COVID-19.

The genes are TRBV6-2 or TRBV6-3 and TRBJ2-5; the match to TRBD2 covers 8 bases. Looked up from germline, CDR1 is MNHEY and CDR2 is SVGEGT. CDR3 length: 14 residues. The V segment lost 3 bases and the J segment 4 bases; nucleotides outside the gene matches: 4. CDR3: CASSYRGGPETQYF. The CDR3, as DNA: TGTGCCAGCAGTTATCGGGGGGGTCCAGAGACCCAGTACTTC.

The chain links TRBV7-8 to TRBJ2-1; weak D call: TRBD2 (5 bases). V lost 1 base, J lost 0 bases, and 7 bases lay in between. This CDR3 is built from 15 residues. Per the germline V gene, CDR1 is SGHVS and CDR2 is FQNEAQ. The CDR3 is CASSLDSGSYNEQFF. CDR3 DNA sequence: TGTGCCAGCAGCTTAGACAGCGGCTCCTACAATGAGCAGTTCTTC.

V gene TRBV9 combines with J gene TRBJ1-1; D is ambiguous. Germline lookup yields CDR1 SGDLS and CDR2 YYNGEE. This CDR3 is 17 amino acids long. Trimming removed 3 bases at V and 3 bases at J, with 21 bases between. DNA of the CDR3: TGTGCCAGCAGCGGTGAGACACATCCAACTCGGTACACTGAAGCTTTCTTT. Its protein is CASSGETHPTRYTEAFF.

The chain recombines TRBV5-1 with TRBJ2-1; the D is unclear. This CDR3 comprises 15 residues. V shed 0 bases and J shed 4 bases, with 11 bases lying between them. The germline V gene encodes CDR1 SGHRS and CDR2 YFSETQ. The CDR3 nucleotides are TGCGCCAGCAGCTTGGCGTTCCCCCCGTACAATGAGCAGTTCTTC. As protein: CASSLAFPPYNEQFF.

V and J are TRBV15 and TRBJ2-3, with 14 bases aligning to TRBD2. Germline lookup yields CDR1 LNHNV and CDR2 YYDKDF (reference sequence). The CDR3 loop spans 18 amino acids. With V trimmed by 3 bases and J by 1 base, 6 bases remained unmatched. CDR3 nucleotides: TGTGCCACCAGCAGGACCCAGGGACTAGCGGGGGGCACAGATACGCAGTATTTT. This codes for CATSRTQGLAGGTDTQYF.